The 30 T cell receptor beta chains below were found in one sample sequenced in a study of cytomegalovirus exposure and HLA in healthy donors. Primers for the PCR totalled 60 Vbeta and 13 Jbeta. The method was immunoSEQ multiplex PCR; TCRdb's version includes in-frame clones alone and lacks a portion of them. The table records about 160,000 clones, approximately 81% of them present only once. Sequences were obtained from PBMCs. The origin of the receptors is a man between 18 and 29 years old in good health and CMV-seronegative.

The chain recombines TRBV7-2 with TRBJ2-7; 8 bases are a match to TRBD1. V lost 2 bases to trimming and J lost 1 base; unmatched junction nucleotides: 4. The length of the CDR3 is 15 residues. CDR1 is SGHTA and CDR2 is FQGNSA in the germline V gene. CDR3 DNA sequence: TGTGCCAGCAGCTTATCAGGGGGCCAATCCTACGAGCAGTACTTC. Its protein is CASSLSGGQSYEQYF.

The rearrangement links TRBV28 to TRBJ2-2; TRBD2 matches at 7 bases. After removal of 6 bases from V and 4 bases from J, the junction contained 11 bases not matched to a gene. This CDR3 spans 16 amino acids. CDR1 is MDHEN and CDR2 is SYDVKM in the germline V gene. The CDR3 region is CASSPGGWGLTGELFF. The CDR3 nucleotides are TGTGCCAGCAGCCCCGGGGGGTGGGGACTCACCGGGGAGCTGTTTTTT.

The V call is TRBV10-3, the J call TRBJ1-1; D uncertain. Germline CDR1 reads ENHRY; CDR2 reads SYGVKD. The ends were cut back, 0 bases at V and 1 base at J, with 3 bases in the middle. The CDR3 covers 13 residues. CDR3: CAISESANTEAFF. CDR3 coding DNA: TGTGCCATCAGTGAGTCGGCGAACACTGAAGCTTTCTTT.

The chain employs TRBV5-5 and TRBJ2-2; the D is unclear. V was cut by 3 bases and J by 1 base, with 16 bases left in between. Germline V CDR1 and CDR2: SGHKS, YYEKEE (reference sequence). The CDR3 length is 17 residues. The CDR3 loop reads CASSSRFRVQNTGELFF. CDR3 DNA: TGTGCCAGCAGCTCCCGGTTCCGGGTTCAGAACACCGGGGAGCTGTTTTTT.

This rearrangement joins TRBV25-1 to TRBJ2-7; 7 bases are a match to TRBD1. With V trimmed by 9 bases and J by 2 bases, 7 bases remained unmatched. The CDR3 runs to 13 residues. CDR1 and CDR2 (germline): MGHDK, SYGVNS. The CDR3 DNA sequence: TGTGCCAGTTCAACCGGGACAGCCTACGAGCAGTACTTC. As protein: CASSTGTAYEQYF.

This clone was seen once. V and J are TRBV7-9 and TRBJ1-1; weak D call: TRBD1 (6 bases). The CDR3 contains 13 residues. V was shortened by 8 bases and J by 1 base, with 11 bases between the two germline ends. Germline values: CDR1 SEHNR, CDR2 FQNEAQ (reference sequence). In DNA, the CDR3 is TGTGCCAGCCGGGGGGCGGAGAACACTGAAGCTTTCTTT. Translating gives CASRGAENTEAFF.

The chain employs TRBV5-4 and TRBJ2-3; unclear D gene. V was shortened by 0 bases and J by 5 bases, with 7 bases between the two germline ends. The CDR3 sequence is 13 residues long. In germline, CDR1 is SGHNT, CDR2 YYREEE (reference sequence). The CDR3 region is CASSLEPGDTQYF. As DNA, the CDR3 is TGTGCCAGCAGCTTGGAGCCGGGAGATACGCAGTATTTT.

Here the CDR3 DNA reads TGTGCCAGCAGCTTAAGTACGCTCGGGGTTCCCACCTTC. It encodes CASSLSTLGVPTF. J is TRBJ1-2 and V is TRBV7-3; D gene unclear. Trimming took off 1 base at V and 13 bases at J, with 16 bases between the two ends. Germline loops: CDR1 SGHTA, CDR2 FQGTGA. This CDR3 is 13 amino acids long.

This clone was seen more than once but under ten times. This chain joins TRBV7-9 and TRBJ2-1, with 10 bases identical to TRBD1. CDR1 is SEHNR and CDR2 is FQNEAQ in the germline V gene (reference sequence). The CDR3 is 16 amino acids. Trimming removed 1 base from V and 8 bases from J; junction bases left unmatched: 8. CDR3 nucleotides: TGTGCCAGCAGCTTAGTGGGGACAGGGGTCGGCGATGAGCAGTTCTTC. This gives the protein CASSLVGTGVGDEQFF.

This chain joins TRBV28 and TRBJ2-7; TRBD1 matches 8 bases. Trimming cost V 5 bases and J 0 bases; bases outside gene matches: 6. This CDR3 has 15 amino acids. From germline, CDR1 is MDHEN and CDR2 SYDVKM. The CDR3 reads CASSDPGTGSYEQYF. In DNA form, the CDR3 reads TGTGCCAGCAGTGACCCCGGGACAGGCTCCTACGAGCAGTACTTC.

J is TRBJ1-5 and V is TRBV2; a possible D gene is TRBD1 (5 bases). The CDR3 covers 15 residues. The V and J ends lost 8 bases and 7 bases respectively, with 21 bases between them. Germline V gene lookup returns CDR1 SNHLY and CDR2 FYNNEI. CDR3: CASSRGRGGEQPQHF. CDR3 in DNA: TGTGCCAGCTCCCGAGGGCGGGGGGGTGAACAGCCCCAGCATTTT.

In this sample, this clone turned up once. The chain is built from TRBV29-1 and TRBJ1-4, with D tentatively TRBD1 (5 bases). CDR1 SQVTM and CDR2 ANQGSEA come from the germline V gene. V shed 7 bases and J shed 3 bases, with 6 bases lying between them. The CDR3 spans 11 residues. The chain's CDR3 is CSGRANEKLFF. CDR3 bases: TGCAGCGGCAGGGCTAATGAAAAACTGTTTTTT.

This chain joins TRBV7-2 and TRBJ2-5, with TRBD1 as a possible D gene (5 bases). Near its end, the DNA agrees better with TRBJ2-7, so the J call may be wrong. The CDR3 has 11 residues. The germline CDR1 and CDR2 sequences are SGHTA and FQGNSA. The CDR3 coding sequence is TGTGCCAGCAGCTTGCAGGGCGAGCAGTACTTC. This codes for CASSLQGEQYF.

The chain couples TRBV6-1 to TRBJ2-4; TRBD2 is a possible D gene (6 bases). The CDR3 totals 11 residues. V gave up 2 bases and J gave up 15 bases, with 11 bases separating them. Looked up from germline, CDR1 is MNHNS and CDR2 is SASEGT. The CDR3 loop reads CASSELARGYF. The CDR3, as DNA: TGTGCCAGCAGTGAACTAGCGAGGGGGTACTTC.

The J gene is TRBJ2-7, the V gene TRBV4-3; 11 nucleotides match TRBD2. Germline V gene lookup returns CDR1 LGHNA and CDR2 YSLEER. Unmatched junction bases numbered 6, after V lost 2 bases and J lost 3 bases. There are 16 residues in the CDR3. The CDR3 DNA sequence: TGCGCCAGCAGCCAAAAACCGACTAGCGGGATCTACGAGCAGTACTTC. Residues: CASSQKPTSGIYEQYF.

V gene TRBV6-5 combines with J gene TRBJ1-2, with a tentative D call TRBD1 (6 bases). Germline-derived CDR1 and CDR2 are MNHEY and SVGAGI. V dropped 8 bases and J dropped 3 bases, with 16 bases sitting between them. The CDR3 has 14 residues. CDR3 loop: CASGGARIDYGYTF. The DNA of the CDR3 is TGTGCCAGCGGGGGGGCGCGAATAGACTATGGCTACACCTTC.

The chain is built from TRBV11-2 and TRBJ1-2, with 8 nucleotides matching TRBD1. This CDR3 has 16 amino acids. Germline CDR1 and CDR2: SGHAT and FQNNGV. After removal of 2 bases from V and 3 bases from J, the junction contained 8 bases not matched to a gene. The CDR3 region is CASSLSLQGGDYGYTF. DNA for the CDR3: TGTGCCAGCAGCTTATCATTACAGGGGGGAGACTATGGCTACACCTTC.

This rearrangement joins TRBV9 to TRBJ2-7, with 7 bases matching TRBD2. CDR1 and CDR2 from the germline V gene are SGDLS and YYNGEE. V gave up 4 bases and J gave up 4 bases; unmatched junction bases: 5. CDR3 length: 13 residues. The DNA of the CDR3 is TGTGCCAGCAGCTCTGGACTAGTGTACGAGCAGTACTTC. It translates to CASSSGLVYEQYF.

The chain is built from TRBV9 and TRBJ1-1; the match to TRBD1 covers 9 bases. The junction had 1 base not matched to a gene; V was cut back by 3 bases and J by 4 bases. The CDR3 is made up of 13 amino acids. Germline V CDR1 and CDR2: SGDLS, YYNGEE. This CDR3 is CASSGQGVTEAFF. CDR3 bases: TGTGCCAGCAGCGGACAGGGGGTCACTGAAGCTTTCTTT.

This chain links TRBV6-5 with TRBJ2-7; 8 bases agree with TRBD1. V was clipped by 2 bases and J by 2 bases; unmatched bases: 2. From germline, CDR1 is MNHEY and CDR2 SVGAGI. CDR3 size: 14 residues. The CDR3 DNA is TGTGCCAGCAGTTACAACAGGGGGGCCTACGAGCAGTACTTC. Translating it yields CASSYNRGAYEQYF.

The CDR3 protein is CASSSGPGTGNTYEQYF. CDR3 bases: TGTGCCAGCAGCTCCGGACCCGGGACAGGAAATACCTACGAGCAGTACTTC. This rearrangement joins TRBV7-7 to TRBJ2-7; TRBD1 matches 8 bases. Germline V gene data show CDR1 as SSHAT and CDR2 as FNYEAQ (reference sequence). Trimming cost V 4 bases and J 2 bases; bases outside gene matches: 13. This CDR3 has 17 amino acids.

This clone was counted between two and nine times. V is TRBV29-1 and J is TRBJ2-3, with 10 nucleotides matching TRBD1. CDR1 is SQVTM and CDR2 is ANQGSEA in the germline V gene. V lost 8 bases to trimming and J lost 5 bases; unmatched junction nucleotides: 10. There are 14 residues in the CDR3. The CDR3 is CSSYTGTGEDTQYF. In DNA form, the CDR3 reads TGCAGCTCTTACACCGGGACAGGGGAAGATACGCAGTATTTT.

V gene TRBV11-2 combines with J gene TRBJ2-3; the D gene is possibly TRBD1 (6 bases). V dropped 5 bases and J dropped 2 bases, with 17 bases sitting between them. CDR3 length: 16 amino acids. The germline gives CDR1 SGHAT, CDR2 FQNNGV. The DNA for the CDR3 is TGTGCCAGCAGCATGGGACAATTGGGGTCCACAGATACGCAGTATTTT. Translated: CASSMGQLGSTDTQYF. Looking up the rest from reference TRBV11-2 and TRBJ2-3 gives the full variable domain: EAGVAQSPRYKIIEKRQSVAFWCNPISGHATLYWYQQILGQGPKLLIQFQNNGVVDDSQLPKDRFSAERLKGVDSTLKIQPAKLEDSAVYLCASSMGQLGSTDTQYFGPGTRLTVL.

The chain recombines TRBV6-4 with TRBJ1-5; maybe TRBD1 (5 bases). Germline V gene lookup returns CDR1 MRHNA and CDR2 SNTAGT. The length of the CDR3 is 16 residues. Trimming took off 2 bases at V and 6 bases at J, with 17 bases between the two ends. CDR3 amino acids: CASSDRGGGNGQPQHF. DNA for the CDR3: TGTGCCAGCAGTGACAGGGGTGGGGGGAACGGTCAGCCCCAGCATTTT.

The rearrangement uses TRBV19 and TRBJ2-3; 10 nucleotides align to TRBD2. Germline V lookup: CDR1 LNHDA, CDR2 SQIVND (reference sequence). The CDR3 is 18 amino acids. V was pared by 0 bases and J by 2 bases, with 8 bases of the junction left unmatched. The CDR3 protein is CASSIDLGLADHTDTQYF. CDR3 in DNA: TGTGCCAGTAGTATAGATCTCGGACTAGCGGACCACACAGATACGCAGTATTTT.

This clone was counted a single time. V gene TRBV14 combines with J gene TRBJ2-5; 9 bases map to TRBD1. The J call may be faulty, since TRBJ2-7 better matches the DNA end. CDR1 and CDR2 from the germline V gene are SGHDN and FVKESK. The length of the CDR3 is 16 residues. This CDR3 reads CASSQGAGTGYYEQYF. CDR3 DNA: TGTGCCAGCAGCCAAGGGGCGGGGACAGGGTATTACGAGCAGTACTTC.

The chain employs TRBV7-3 and TRBJ1-5; 7 nucleotides align to TRBD1. This CDR3 comprises 18 residues. The V segment lost 2 bases and the J segment 0 bases; nucleotides outside the gene matches: 10. Germline V lookup: CDR1 SGHTA, CDR2 FQGTGA. Written as DNA, the CDR3 is TGTGCCAGCAGCTTAGTAGACAGGGCGCTCTGTAGCAATCAGCCCCAGCATTTT. As protein: CASSLVDRALCSNQPQHF.

The V gene is TRBV29-1, the J gene TRBJ2-1, with TRBD2 matching 10 bases. Germline CDR1 and CDR2: SQVTM and ANQGSEA. The ends lost 5 bases at V and 8 bases at J; junction bases unmatched: 3. There are 12 residues in the CDR3. CDR3 DNA sequence: TGCAGCGTTTCTAGCGGGAGCGATGAGCAGTTCTTC. This sequence encodes CSVSSGSDEQFF.

The V call is TRBV6-1, the J call TRBJ2-7; TRBD1 matches 7 bases. The CDR3 has 13 residues. With V trimmed by 6 bases and J by 0 bases, 2 bases remained unmatched. CDR1 and CDR2 (germline): MNHNS, SASEGT. CDR3 amino acids: CASRRDSSYEQYF. The CDR3 DNA sequence: TGTGCCAGCAGGAGGGACAGCTCCTACGAGCAGTACTTC.

The J gene is TRBJ2-7, the V gene TRBV10-1, with TRBD2 matching 8 bases. Germline CDR1 WNHNN, CDR2 SYGVQD (reference sequence). The CDR3 runs to 17 residues. The junction had 14 bases not matched to a gene; V was cut back by 7 bases and J by 0 bases. CDR3 bases: TGCGCCAGCACCGAGACGGTAGCGGGGACCCCCTCCTACGAGCAGTACTTC. Translating gives CASTETVAGTPSYEQYF.